This T cell receptor beta chain appears in the sequencing data of a study of blood T cell repertoires in COVID-19. Study-wide background: Both acute and convalescent COVID-19 samples were obtained from the United States, Italy and Spain.

In the original analysis: Reference gene primer amplification gave nucleated cell count estimates. TCRdb keeps only in-frame clones here, not all; method: immunoSEQ multiplex PCR. The DNA gave D and trimming, while V, J and clone size come from that table. Seen here are about half a million clones, approximately 92% observed once, and the top ten hold roughly 0.92%. This CDR3 region has 16 residues. The V end lost 2 bases, the J end lost 5 bases, and 13 bases lay between the germline ends. Germline CDR1 LNHDA, CDR2 SQIVND (reference sequence). This clonotype was obtained from a man aged 18 to 30 with COVID-19, enrolled during active disease. The material sequenced was peripheral blood. The rearrangement joins TRBV19 to TRBJ1-6, with no clear D. The CDR3 DNA is TGTGCCAGTAGTATACGGGGAGGCAGAAATAATTCACCCCTCCACTTT. This gives the protein CASSIRGGRNNSPLHF.